These 32 T cell receptor beta chains share one sample of origin, sequenced in a study of Graves' ophthalmopathy and Graves' hyperthyroidism. RNA transcripts yielded amplified TCR beta CDR3 regions. The authors performed first-round RT-PCR with HTBI primers and then a second-round multiplex PCR. MiXCR was run by TCRdb on the multiplex PCR reads, yielding one entry per CDR3 protein. The sample lists roughly 400,000 distinct CDR3 sequences, 15% occurring once. Sequences were obtained from peripheral blood. These receptors all stem from a woman between 18 and 29 years old with stable Graves' hyperthyroidism.

The table lists this clonotype with many counts. The chain links TRBV6-1 to TRBJ2-3; a weak D match, TRBD1 (6 bases). The CDR3 runs to 15 residues. CDR1 is MNHNS and CDR2 is SASEGT in the germline V gene. V was trimmed by 5 bases and J by 4 bases, leaving 16 bases between them. The CDR3 is CASSPEGGAADTQYF. CDR3 sequence (DNA): TGTGCCAGCAGTCCTGAAGGGGGTGCGGCAGATACGCAGTATTTT.

A note on this clonotype: This clone may be a read error of a much larger clone one base away. This sequence joins TRBV12-3 or TRBV12-4 and TRBJ2-7; no definite D call. The V gene lost 8 bases and the J gene lost 3 bases, with 14 bases spanning the gap. The CDR3 contains 13 residues. The CDR3 bases are TGTGCCAGCGGCCTACCCGGCGGCTACGAGCAGTACTTC. Protein sequence: CASGLPGGYEQYF.

This clonotype came up many times. The chain links TRBV6-2 or TRBV6-3 to TRBJ1-1, with 7 bases that match TRBD1. Germline V gene sequence: CDR1 MNHEY, CDR2 SVGEGT. CDR3 size: 13 residues. With V trimmed by 5 bases and J by 6 bases, 6 bases remained unmatched. The CDR3 is CASSDWQGAEAFF. The CDR3 coding sequence is TGTGCCAGCAGTGACTGGCAGGGGGCTGAAGCTTTCTTT.

This clonotype was counted ten times or more. The chain is built from TRBV12-3 or TRBV12-4 and TRBJ2-3; 9 bases are a match to TRBD1. The CDR3 covers 17 residues. Trimming removed 3 bases from V and 2 bases from J; junction bases left unmatched: 9. CDR3 DNA: TGTGCCAGCAGTTTTGGGCAGGACAGGGGCGACACAGATACGCAGTATTTT. Its translation is CASSFGQDRGDTDTQYF.

In this sample, this clonotype turned up many times. This rearrangement joins TRBV7-4 to TRBJ2-5; tentatively, D is TRBD2 (5 bases). The CDR3 length is 13 residues. The V end was cut by 5 bases, the J end by 2 bases, with 9 bases between. Per germline, CDR1 SGHVT and CDR2 SQSDAQ. CDR3 DNA sequence: TGTGCCAGCAGCATGGACTCTCAAGAGACCCAGTACTTC. It codes for CASSMDSQETQYF.

This clonotype was observed many times. The rearrangement joins TRBV20-1 to TRBJ1-2; D is perhaps TRBD1 (6 bases). With 0 bases removed from V and 4 bases from J, the gap between germline ends came to 15 bases. The CDR3 has 15 residues. The V gene's germline CDR1 is DFQATT and CDR2 SNEGSKA (reference sequence). This CDR3 is CSARDFGGRPYGYTF. The CDR3 DNA follows: TGCAGTGCTAGAGATTTCGGGGGCCGTCCCTATGGCTACACCTTC.

The rearrangement uses TRBV6-1 and TRBJ1-2; 12 bases match TRBD1. Germline trimming cut 6 bases from V and 4 bases from J; bases unmatched to any gene: 6. The CDR3 spans 15 residues. In germline, CDR1 is MNHNS, CDR2 SASEGT. CDR3 sequence: CASRGDRGRTYGYTF. The CDR3 DNA reads as TGTGCCAGCAGAGGGGACAGGGGGCGCACCTATGGCTACACCTTC.

This clonotype was picked up many times. The J gene is TRBJ1-6, the V gene TRBV3-1, with TRBD1 matching over 7 bases. From germline, CDR1 is LGHDT and CDR2 YNNKEL (reference sequence). The CDR3 loop spans 15 amino acids. With 6 bases clipped from V and 7 bases from J, the junction kept 9 bases outside the gene matches. CDR3 bases: TGTGCCAGCAGGACCGCAACAGGGGTCAATTCACCCCTCCACTTT. Encoded protein: CASRTATGVNSPLHF.

This clonotype appeared many times. The rearrangement joins TRBV29-1 to TRBJ2-2; 7 bases line up with TRBD1. Per germline, CDR1 SQVTM and CDR2 ANQGSEA. After removal of 0 bases from V and 6 bases from J, the junction contained 1 base not matched to a gene. This CDR3 comprises 13 residues. The CDR3 nucleotides are TGCAGCGTTGAAGAAACAGGGGCCGGGGAGCTGTTTTTT. Translation: CSVEETGAGELFF.

This clonotype was seen ten or more times. The junction differs from germline at one of its ends, possibly a read error. The rearrangement uses TRBV24-1 and TRBJ2-2, with no clear D. The V gene's germline CDR1 is KGHDR and CDR2 SFDVKD. The CDR3 has 12 amino acids. The CDR3 loop is CATRENTGELFF. CDR3 coding DNA: TGTGCCACCCGTGAGAACACCGGGGAGCTGTTTTTT.

This clonotype was counted many times. The chain couples TRBV20-1 to TRBJ1-2; 8 bases align to TRBD1. The ends lost 6 bases at V and 3 bases at J; junction bases unmatched: 6. CDR1 is DFQATT and CDR2 is SNEGSKA in the germline V gene (reference sequence). The CDR3 sequence is 13 residues long. The CDR3: CSAGDRRDYGYTF. The CDR3 DNA reads TGCAGTGCCGGGGACAGGCGCGACTATGGCTACACCTTC.

There are many counts of this clonotype. Written as DNA, the CDR3 is TGTGCCAGCAGTCGGACAGGGGCAAACTACGAGCAGTACTTC. This gives the protein CASSRTGANYEQYF. The V call is TRBV12-3 or TRBV12-4, the J call TRBJ2-7; 9 bases are shared with TRBD1. V was clipped by 5 bases and J by 3 bases; unmatched bases: 5. This CDR3 is built from 14 residues.

The table lists this clonotype with many counts. V and J are TRBV7-8 and TRBJ1-1, with TRBD1 matching over 7 bases. After removal of 5 bases from V and 5 bases from J, the junction contained 11 bases not matched to a gene. The CDR3 extends over 15 amino acids. Per the germline V gene, CDR1 is SGHVS and CDR2 is FQNEAQ. CDR3 nucleotide sequence: TGTGCCAGCAGCCCCAACCGACAGGGACAAACTGAAGCTTTCTTT. This gives the protein CASSPNRQGQTEAFF.

This clonotype was counted many times. The rearrangement uses TRBV6-1 and TRBJ1-1; 7 positions agree with TRBD1. The V gene end was trimmed by 7 bases and the J gene end by 0 bases; junction bases not matched to a gene: 2. The CDR3 is 13 amino acids. Germline CDR1 MNHNS, CDR2 SASEGT. Here the CDR3 DNA reads TGTGCCAGCACCAGGGGGTTGAACACTGAAGCTTTCTTT. Amino acids: CASTRGLNTEAFF.

This clonotype was seen at least ten times. The CDR3 region is CASSLDRGRNTEAFF. For the CDR3, the DNA is TGTGCCAGCAGTTTAGATAGGGGAAGGAACACTGAAGCTTTCTTT. V gene TRBV12-3 or TRBV12-4 combines with J gene TRBJ1-1; weak D call: TRBD1 (5 bases). The CDR3 runs 15 residues. The V end lost 1 base, the J end lost 1 base, and 10 bases lay between the germline ends.

This clonotype was seen repeatedly, ten times or more. The chain carries TRBV11-1 and TRBJ1-2, with D perhaps matching TRBD1 (5 bases). The CDR3 contains 18 residues. Trimming removed 0 bases from V and 4 bases from J, with 21 bases in between. Per germline, CDR1 SGHAT and CDR2 FQDESV (reference sequence). As DNA, the CDR3 is TGTGCCAGCAGCTTAGCGCTAGGGGAGGTCGGAGATGCCTATGGCTACACCTTC. It specifies CASSLALGEVGDAYGYTF.

This clonotype has a handful of counts. With a much larger clone just one base away, this may be a read error. V gene TRBV3-1 combines with J gene TRBJ1-1, with a tentative D call TRBD1 (5 bases). The germline V and J ends were trimmed by 6 bases and 1 base, with 9 bases remaining between them. CDR3 length: 13 amino acids. Germline V gives CDR1 LGHDT, CDR2 YNNKEL (reference sequence). The CDR3 region is CASSHGGNTEAFF. CDR3 bases: TGTGCCAGCAGTCACGGGGGGAACACTGAAGCTTTCTTT.

This clonotype appeared a single time. The chain employs TRBV5-1 and TRBJ2-7; 11 nucleotides agree with TRBD2. CDR1 and CDR2 from the germline V gene are SGHRS and YFSETQ. V lost 4 bases and J lost 3; bases outside the gene matches: 6. CDR3 size: 15 residues. CDR3 sequence reads: CASSGGTSGFYEQYF. The CDR3 DNA follows: TGCGCCAGCAGCGGCGGGACTAGCGGATTCTACGAGCAGTACTTC.

This clonotype was counted ten times or more. This chain connects TRBV12-3 or TRBV12-4 to TRBJ2-7; D possibly corresponds to TRBD1 (5 bases). The ends were cut back, 4 bases at V and 1 base at J, with 14 bases in the middle. The CDR3 spans 15 residues. In nucleotides, the CDR3 is TGTGCCAGCAGTTCCCAGGGTTGGTATTCCTACGAGCAGTACTTC. Translating it yields CASSSQGWYSYEQYF.

The chain uses TRBV6-1 and TRBJ1-1, with D maybe TRBD1 (5 bases). V gave up 6 bases and J gave up 0 bases, with 17 bases separating them. Germline CDR1 is MNHNS and CDR2 is SASEGT. This CDR3 region has 16 residues. CDR3 residues: CASRPQGERMNTEAFF. CDR3 nucleotides: TGTGCCAGCAGACCGCAGGGTGAGAGGATGAACACTGAAGCTTTCTTT.

The chain links TRBV4-1 to TRBJ2-2; a weak D match, TRBD2 (5 bases). This CDR3 region has 18 residues. The V end was cut by 0 bases, the J end by 0 bases, with 14 bases between. CDR1 and CDR2 (germline): MGHRA, YSYEKL. CDR3 sequence (DNA): TGCGCCAGCAGCCAAGAAGGTCGGGGTGTCGCGAACACCGGGGAGCTGTTTTTT. It specifies CASSQEGRGVANTGELFF.

Concerning this clonotype itself: This could be a read error, since a much larger clone is one nucleotide away. The V call is TRBV19, the J call TRBJ1-2; 7 nucleotides align to TRBD1. The CDR3 length is 14 residues. The germline V gene encodes CDR1 LNHDA and CDR2 SQIVND (reference sequence). CDR3 coding DNA: TGTGCCAGTACTCGACAGGGAGGCCCCTATGGCTTCACCTTC. The encoded protein is CASTRQGGPYGFTF.

Ten or more counts support this clonotype. The chain is built from TRBV19 and TRBJ2-4; maybe TRBD2 (6 bases). V lost 1 base to trimming and J lost 0 bases, with 7 bases between them. The CDR3 has 15 amino acids. CDR1 is LNHDA and CDR2 is SQIVND in the germline V gene (reference sequence). The DNA for the CDR3 is TGTGCCAGTAGTATAGGGGGGGAAGCCAAAAACATTCAGTACTTC. Protein product: CASSIGGEAKNIQYF.

This clonotype was recorded many times. CDR3 coding DNA: TGCAGCGTTGGAAGTCAGGGGCTTACGGTAGAGACCCAGTACTTC. Translating it yields CSVGSQGLTVETQYF. The rearrangement links TRBV29-1 to TRBJ2-5; perhaps TRBD1 as D (6 bases). CDR1 SQVTM and CDR2 ANQGSEA come from the germline V gene. The CDR3 consists of 15 residues. V was cut by 4 bases and J by 4 bases, with 19 bases left in between. The full variable domain, in which reference TRBV29-1 and TRBJ2-5 provide the parts outside the CDR3, is SAVISQKPSRDICQRGTSLTIQCQVDSQVTMMFWYRQQPGQSLTLIATANQGSEATYESGFVIDKFPISRPNLTFSTLTVSNMSPEDSSIYLCSVGSQGLTVETQYFGPGTRLLVL.

This clonotype has a count of ten or more. This chain joins TRBV7-2 and TRBJ1-1; the D is unclear. In germline, CDR1 is SGHTA, CDR2 FQGNSA. The V end was cut by 5 bases, the J end by 7 bases, with 14 bases between. This CDR3 region has 13 residues. The CDR3 nucleotides read TGTGCCAGCAGCCCCCCGGAGGGCTTTGAAGCTTTCTTT. It translates to CASSPPEGFEAFF.

This clonotype appeared many times. This chain joins TRBV28 and TRBJ1-2, with D possibly TRBD1 on 5 matching bases. Trimming stripped 3 bases from V and 2 bases from J, with 10 bases between. CDR1 and CDR2 (germline): MDHEN, SYDVKM. This CDR3 has 14 residues. The CDR3 DNA is TGTGCCAGCAGTTTCTCCGACAGAAACTATGGCTACACCTTC. This encodes CASSFSDRNYGYTF.

This clonotype was picked up many times. The chain employs TRBV2 and TRBJ1-6, with D uncertain. The CDR3 totals 12 residues. Germline CDR1 reads SNHLY; CDR2 reads FYNNEI. V dropped 6 bases and J dropped 10 bases, with 10 bases sitting between them. CDR3 protein: CASRLEVSPLHF. DNA for the CDR3: TGTGCCAGCAGGCTTGAAGTGTCACCCCTCCACTTT.

This clonotype occurred many times. The chain links TRBV12-3 or TRBV12-4 to TRBJ1-5; no firm D call. V was cut by 3 bases and J by 4 bases, with 10 bases left in between. The CDR3 totals 14 residues. The CDR3 DNA follows: TGTGCCAGCAGTTTCGGCAGGAGGAATCAGCCCCAGCATTTT. Translating gives CASSFGRRNQPQHF.

This clonotype was picked up many times. The chain is built from TRBV6-2 or TRBV6-3 and TRBJ1-2; D remains unclear. Germline V gene sequence: CDR1 MNHEY, CDR2 SVGEGT. V shed 0 bases and J shed 9 bases, with 17 bases lying between them. The CDR3 sequence is 15 residues long. The CDR3 loop reads CASSYSEQGIWSYTF. The CDR3 nucleotides read TGTGCCAGCAGTTACTCGGAACAAGGAATCTGGAGCTACACCTTC.

This clonotype was seen ten or more times. The V gene is TRBV29-1, the J gene TRBJ1-2; D gene uncertain. The CDR3 contains 13 residues. The ends were cut back, 6 bases at V and 1 base at J, with 12 bases in the middle. Per germline, CDR1 SQVTM and CDR2 ANQGSEA. The DNA of the CDR3 is TGCAGCGTGCGAGGCAGGTTTAACTATGGCTACACCTTC. This codes for CSVRGRFNYGYTF. Drawing the rest from reference TRBV29-1 and TRBJ1-2, the complete variable domain is SAVISQKPSRDICQRGTSLTIQCQVDSQVTMMFWYRQQPGQSLTLIATANQGSEATYESGFVIDKFPISRPNLTFSTLTVSNMSPEDSSIYLCSVRGRFNYGYTFGSGTRLTVV.

This clonotype was observed a few times. The J gene is TRBJ1-1, the V gene TRBV28; unclear D gene. The CDR3 runs to 14 residues. From germline, CDR1 is MDHEN and CDR2 SYDVKM. The V gene lost 1 base and the J gene lost 4 bases, with 10 bases spanning the gap. In DNA form, the CDR3 reads TGTGCCAGCAGTTTATTAGAGGTGGCCACTGAAGCTTTCTTT. It translates to CASSLLEVATEAFF.

This clonotype was counted ten times or more. J is TRBJ2-7 and V is TRBV12-3 or TRBV12-4; the match to TRBD2 covers 8 bases. This CDR3 spans 16 amino acids. Trimming removed 6 bases from V and 0 bases from J; junction bases left unmatched: 10. CDR3 DNA sequence: TGTGCCAGCAGCTCGACTCTAGCGGGCGGCTCCTACGAGCAGTACTTC. The encoded protein is CASSSTLAGGSYEQYF.